This T cell receptor (beta chain) originates from a study of blood T cells in healthy people across ages. This clonotype was detected only a few times. No antigen is known for it. Next came a second PCR, run for roughly 6 to 11 cycles, which used a sample-barcoded 5' primer along with a J-beta primer mix. One entry per CDR3 protein results from TCRdb running MiXCR on the 5' RACE reads. The table includes 850,000 to 1,000,000 distinct CDR3 sequences, around 46% detected once. Findings and caveats of the study: Long-lived donors exceeded aged donors in naive CD4+ cells and diversity.

Germline assignment: CDR1 LGHDT and CDR2 YNNKEL (reference sequence). The CDR3 is made up of 13 amino acids. Trimming shortened V by 4 bases and J by 1 base, and 7 bases separated the two germline ends. The sequence derives from a young man in good health. This chain joins TRBV3-1 and TRBJ2-5; no clear D gene. Sequenced material: blood. In DNA form, the CDR3 reads TGTGCCAGCAGCCCGGCCTTCCAAGAGACCCAGTACTTC. It translates to CASSPAFQETQYF.